This T cell receptor (beta chain) appears in the sequencing data of a study of response to subunit inactivated influenza vaccine. The study's findings and limits: Each seasonal influenza vaccination, the authors suggested, recruits few new T cells.

The V gene end was trimmed by 6 bases and the J gene end by 2 bases; junction bases not matched to a gene: 9. This CDR3 has 14 residues. Germline CDR1 is DFQATT and CDR2 is SNEGSKA (reference sequence). Each CDR3 protein gets one entry after TCRdb re-called the RT-PCR reads with MiXCR. This table has over 800,000 distinct CDR3 sequences, around 20% appearing once. To note about this clonotype: Its antigen is not identified.

Sequenced here: PBMCs from blood, sampled 4 to 6 days after vaccination. The J gene is TRBJ1-2, the V gene TRBV20-1; 7 positions agree with TRBD1. The sequence was collected from a man aged 45-65 years who received an inactivated influenza vaccine. The CDR3 coding sequence is TGCAGTGCAGCCCCGACAGGGACAAACTATGGCTACACCTTC. It yields the protein CSAAPTGTNYGYTF.